These 32 T cell receptor beta chains share one sample of origin, sequenced in a study of graft-versus-host responses after intestinal transplantation. Repertoires were generated with immunoSEQ multiplex PCR, while TCRdb's copy carries only in-frame clones and drops some. Of tens of thousands of clones in the sample, about 95% were seen once. Their specific antigens are unknown. This sample comprised unstimulated CD8+ T cells sorted from spleen or lymph node cells, obtained before transplant. These receptors were collected from a human donor who was the organ donor for an intestinal transplant.

This chain connects TRBV29-1 to TRBJ2-7; D ambiguous. V lost 4 bases to trimming and J lost 2 bases, with 9 bases between them. This CDR3 contains 12 residues. In germline, CDR1 is SQVTM, CDR2 ANQGSEA. The CDR3 here is CSVVTGPYEQYF. In DNA form, the CDR3 reads TGCAGCGTTGTAACTGGGCCCTACGAGCAGTACTTC.

This clone appeared a single time. V and J are TRBV4-1 and TRBJ1-5; no clear D. The CDR3 is 14 amino acids. Trimming took off 2 bases at V and 9 bases at J, with 14 bases between the two ends. From germline, CDR1 is MGHRA and CDR2 YSYEKL. CDR3 loop: CASSQKGGLRPQHF. CDR3 DNA: TGCGCCAGCAGCCAAAAGGGCGGGTTAAGGCCCCAGCATTTT.

V and J are TRBV7-6 and TRBJ2-2, with 9 nucleotides matching TRBD1. The CDR3 is made up of 15 amino acids. Trimming cost V 4 bases and J 5 bases; bases outside gene matches: 5. Germline CDR1 and CDR2: SGHVS and FNYEAQ. This chain's CDR3 is CASSSDRGGTGELFF. For the CDR3, the DNA is TGTGCCAGCAGCTCGGACAGGGGAGGAACCGGGGAGCTGTTTTTT.

The DNA of the CDR3 is TGTGCCAGCAGTGACCACACGGAGAGGAACACTGAAGCTTTCTTT. Translated: CASSDHTERNTEAFF. The chain joins TRBV2 to TRBJ1-1; D is uncertain. There are 15 residues in the CDR3. The germline V gene encodes CDR1 SNHLY and CDR2 FYNNEI. Trimming pared 3 bases from V and 1 base from J, leaving 12 bases between. Full variable domain (missing parts from reference TRBV2 and TRBJ1-1): EPEVTQTPSHQVTQMGQEVILRCVPISNHLYFYWYRQILGQKVEFLVSFYNNEISEKSEIFDDQFSVERPDGSNFTLKIRSTKLEDSAMYFCASSDHTERNTEAFFGQGTRLTVV.

The CDR3 region is CASSEDGYGTSGGAFETQYF. In DNA form, the CDR3 reads TGTGCCAGCAGTGAAGACGGGTATGGGACTAGCGGGGGGGCCTTCGAGACCCAGTACTTC. The chain uses TRBV2 and TRBJ2-5, with TRBD2 identical over 16 bases. With V trimmed by 1 base and J by 5 bases, 13 bases remained unmatched. The V gene's germline CDR1 is SNHLY and CDR2 FYNNEI. This CDR3 is built from 20 residues.

This sequence joins TRBV5-1 and TRBJ2-1, with 10 bases aligning to TRBD1. V shed 1 base, J shed 7 bases, and the junction held 11 bases outside the gene matches. Germline-derived CDR1 and CDR2 are SGHRS and YFSETQ. The CDR3 sequence is 17 residues long. CDR3 DNA: TGCGCCAGCAGCTTGAAACCCGGGGACAGGGGAGAGAATGAGCAGTTCTTC. Encoded protein: CASSLKPGDRGENEQFF.

The chain recombines TRBV5-1 with TRBJ2-7; 7 bases line up with TRBD1. This CDR3 region has 16 residues. Germline values: CDR1 SGHRS, CDR2 YFSETQ. The V gene end was trimmed by 0 bases and the J gene end by 0 bases; junction bases not matched to a gene: 6. The CDR3 spells CASSLVDTGVSYEQYF. As DNA, the CDR3 is TGCGCCAGCAGCTTGGTGGACACAGGGGTCTCCTACGAGCAGTACTTC.

In its sample, this clone was seen a few times. V and J are TRBV19 and TRBJ1-3; no clear D. This CDR3 spans 16 amino acids. V was pared by 3 bases and J by 0 bases, with 12 bases between. Germline V gene lookup returns CDR1 LNHDA and CDR2 SQIVND (reference sequence). The CDR3 sequence is CASSMGRNPSGNTIYF. DNA of the CDR3: TGTGCCAGTAGTATGGGCAGGAACCCCTCTGGAAACACCATATATTTT.

The chain carries TRBV5-1 and TRBJ2-2; D ambiguous. Germline CDR1 and CDR2: SGHRS and YFSETQ. Trimming took 2 bases from V and 9 from J, leaving 5 bases between them. CDR3 length: 11 residues. The CDR3 reads CASSFGRELFF. As DNA, the CDR3 is TGCGCCAGCAGCTTCGGTCGGGAGCTGTTTTTT.

Notes on this clone: One end of the junction does not line up with germline, which may come from a read error. This chain links TRBV11-2 with TRBJ1-5, with D perhaps matching TRBD1 (6 bases). The CDR3 is 15 residues long. CDR1 is SGHAT and CDR2 is FQNNGV in the germline V gene. CDR3 residues: CASSLEGGSNQPQHF. The CDR3 coding sequence is TGTGCCAGCAGCCTAGAGGGGGGGAGCAATCAGCCCCAGCATTTT.

CDR3 sequence reads: CASSPATSFDEQFF. CDR3 nucleotides: TGTGCCAGCAGTCCGGCAACTAGTTTCGATGAGCAGTTCTTC. The V gene is TRBV28, the J gene TRBJ2-1, with a possible D match to TRBD2 (5 bases). The CDR3 is 14 amino acids. Germline CDR1 MDHEN, CDR2 SYDVKM. Trimming removed 5 bases at V and 8 bases at J, with 16 bases between.

The V call is TRBV29-1, the J call TRBJ2-3, with 12 bases matching TRBD2. This CDR3 is built from 13 residues. V shed 5 bases, J shed 4 bases, and the junction held 1 base outside the gene matches. Germline V gene lookup returns CDR1 SQVTM and CDR2 ANQGSEA. The CDR3 DNA follows: TGCAGCGTTCTAGCGGGGGGGCCAGATACGCAGTATTTT. Translated: CSVLAGGPDTQYF.

CDR3 nucleotides: TGTGCCTGGAGCGCCTCCCGGGACTACTTGGTTTACAATGAGCAGTTCTTC. The encoded protein is CAWSASRDYLVYNEQFF. The chain combines TRBV30 with TRBJ2-1; the match to TRBD2 covers 7 bases. The V segment lost 3 bases and the J segment 4 bases; nucleotides outside the gene matches: 15. The CDR3 runs 17 residues. Germline values: CDR1 GTSNPN, CDR2 SVGIG (reference sequence).

The chain combines TRBV7-8 with TRBJ1-5; D not resolved. The CDR3 is made up of 19 amino acids. Trimming shortened V by 1 base and J by 3 bases, and 22 bases separated the two germline ends. CDR1 and CDR2 (germline): SGHVS, FQNEAQ. This CDR3 is CASSLVSLGPESPNQPQHF. The CDR3 DNA reads as TGTGCCAGCAGCTTAGTGAGTCTTGGTCCAGAATCACCCAATCAGCCCCAGCATTTT.

This chain uses TRBV14 with TRBJ2-5, with 7 bases fitting TRBD1. The CDR3 contains 17 residues. V lost 0 bases to trimming and J lost 5 bases; unmatched junction nucleotides: 12. The germline CDR1 and CDR2 sequences are SGHDN and FVKESK. CDR3 protein: CASSQDLSTGIIETQYF. As DNA, the CDR3 is TGTGCCAGCAGCCAAGATCTATCGACAGGGATCATTGAGACCCAGTACTTC.

V usage is TRBV5-8 and J usage is TRBJ2-7, with TRBD1 matching over 7 bases. V was pared by 4 bases and J by 0 bases, with 7 bases of the junction left unmatched. Germline V lookup: CDR1 SGHTS, CDR2 YDEGEE. CDR3 length: 15 amino acids. Here the CDR3 DNA reads TGTGCCAGCAGCCCCCTAGGGACAGTCTCCTACGAGCAGTACTTC. Its translation: CASSPLGTVSYEQYF.

V usage is TRBV28 and J usage is TRBJ2-3; 9 nucleotides agree with TRBD2. The germline V gene encodes CDR1 MDHEN and CDR2 SYDVKM. With 2 bases clipped from V and 0 bases from J, the junction kept 12 bases outside the gene matches. There are 19 residues in the CDR3. CDR3 sequence reads: CASSLAPLAGPASTDTQYF. In nucleotides, the CDR3 is TGTGCCAGCAGTTTAGCCCCGCTAGCGGGGCCGGCTAGCACAGATACGCAGTATTTT.

J is TRBJ2-3 and V is TRBV7-2; D unresolved. V was shortened by 1 base and J by 3 bases, with 11 bases between the two germline ends. The CDR3 consists of 15 residues. Germline values: CDR1 SGHTA, CDR2 FQGNSA. The CDR3 region is CASSLDGTTTDTQYF. DNA for the CDR3: TGTGCCAGCAGCTTAGACGGAACTACGACAGATACGCAGTATTTT.

The genes are TRBV4-1 and TRBJ2-7; D uncertain. The CDR3 sequence is 16 residues long. Trimming took off 0 bases at V and 1 base at J, with 13 bases between the two ends. Germline V gene lookup returns CDR1 MGHRA and CDR2 YSYEKL. CDR3 nucleotide sequence: TGCGCCAGCAGCCAAGACCATTTAGTCGCTTCCTACGAGCAGTACTTC. Its protein is CASSQDHLVASYEQYF.

This rearrangement joins TRBV11-3 to TRBJ2-1; 9 bases are a match to TRBD1. Germline V gene lookup returns CDR1 SGHNT and CDR2 YENEEA. J lost 5 bases, V lost 4 bases, and 6 bases had no gene match. This CDR3 comprises 15 residues. The CDR3 is CASSSHRTGDNEQFF. Here the CDR3 DNA reads TGTGCCAGCAGCTCCCACAGGACAGGGGACAATGAGCAGTTCTTC. The complete variable domain, with remaining parts taken from reference TRBV11-3 and TRBJ2-1, reads EAGVVQSPRYKIIEKKQPVAFWCNPISGHNTLYWYLQNLGQGPELLIRYENEEAVDDSQLPKDRFSAERLKGVDSTLKIQPAELGDSAVYLCASSSHRTGDNEQFFGPGTRLTVL.

This rearrangement joins TRBV11-2 to TRBJ2-5; TRBD2 matches at 13 bases. The J segment lost 2 bases and the V segment lost 5 bases, leaving 8 bases of the junction unmatched. CDR1 is SGHAT, CDR2 FQNNGV, per germline. The CDR3 totals 17 residues. CDR3 nucleotide sequence: TGTGCCAGCAGCCAAGGACTAGCGGGGGTGGAGCAAGAGACCCAGTACTTC. As protein: CASSQGLAGVEQETQYF.

V and J are TRBV4-1 and TRBJ1-2; no firm D call. The CDR3 length is 14 residues. V was clipped by 0 bases and J by 4 bases, with 9 bases between them. CDR1 is MGHRA and CDR2 is YSYEKL in the germline V gene. DNA for the CDR3: TGCGCCAGCAGCCAAGAGGCCTCAACCTATGGCTACACCTTC. It is translated as CASSQEASTYGYTF.

The CDR3 DNA is TGTGCCAGCATGGGGGGTGAGAACATTCAGTACTTC. The encoded protein is CASMGGENIQYF. This chain uses TRBV2 with TRBJ2-4, with a possible D match to TRBD2 (6 bases). The V and J ends lost 7 bases and 7 bases respectively, with 11 bases between them. The CDR3 totals 12 residues. Germline CDR1 and CDR2: SNHLY and FYNNEI. Looking up the rest from reference TRBV2 and TRBJ2-4 gives the full variable domain: EPEVTQTPSHQVTQMGQEVILRCVPISNHLYFYWYRQILGQKVEFLVSFYNNEISEKSEIFDDQFSVERPDGSNFTLKIRSTKLEDSAMYFCASMGGENIQYFGAGTRLSVL.

In this sample, this clone turned up once. This rearrangement joins TRBV28 to TRBJ2-5; a weak D match, TRBD2 (5 bases). V lost 5 bases, J lost 5 bases, and 12 bases lay in between. Germline CDR1 is MDHEN and CDR2 is SYDVKM. This CDR3 comprises 13 residues. The CDR3 DNA reads TGTGCCAGCAGTCAACTAGTCCAGGAGACCCAGTACTTC. This codes for CASSQLVQETQYF.

The gene calls are TRBV29-1 and TRBJ2-2; no definite D call. The CDR3 is 14 residues long. Germline V lookup: CDR1 SQVTM, CDR2 ANQGSEA. Trimming left V 4 bases short and J 0 bases short, with 9 bases between. The CDR3 nucleotides read TGCAGCGTTGTATCAGAATCGAACACCGGGGAGCTGTTTTTT. Translating gives CSVVSESNTGELFF.

With regard to this clone: Other DNA variants within this sample encode the same CDR3. The chain links TRBV29-1 to TRBJ2-7; no definite D call. V lost 3 bases, J lost 1 base, and 4 bases lay in between. CDR1 is SQVTM, CDR2 ANQGSEA, per germline. CDR3 size: 11 residues. The CDR3 DNA reads TGCAGCGTTGATTCGTCCTACGAGCAGTACTTC. This codes for CSVDSSYEQYF.

This chain joins TRBV4-3 and TRBJ2-7; 10 bases fit TRBD2. Germline lookup yields CDR1 LGHNA and CDR2 YSLEER. With 1 base clipped from V and 4 bases from J, the junction kept 7 bases outside the gene matches. The CDR3 contains 16 residues. This chain's CDR3 is CASSQVQGLAKYEQYF. In DNA, the CDR3 is TGCGCCAGCAGCCAAGTCCAGGGACTAGCGAAATACGAGCAGTACTTC.

The V gene is TRBV28, the J gene TRBJ1-2; 10 bases match TRBD1. The CDR3 is made up of 16 amino acids. Trimming at V came to 4 bases and at J to 0 bases, leaving 5 bases not matched to a gene. Germline V gene data show CDR1 as MDHEN and CDR2 as SYDVKM. Written as DNA, the CDR3 is TGTGCCAGCAGTTCGGGACAGGGGCCGTCTAACTATGGCTACACCTTC. It translates to CASSSGQGPSNYGYTF.

The chain combines TRBV4-1 with TRBJ2-2; D is possibly TRBD1 (6 bases). CDR1 MGHRA and CDR2 YSYEKL come from the germline V gene. The CDR3 is made up of 14 amino acids. V lost 4 bases and J 6 bases, leaving 12 bases between the germline ends. The CDR3 protein is CASSPRQGSGELFF. Written as DNA, the CDR3 is TGCGCCAGCAGCCCCCGCCAGGGGTCCGGGGAGCTGTTTTTT.

V and J are TRBV4-1 and TRBJ1-4; the D gene is possibly TRBD1 (5 bases). The germline V gene has CDR1 MGHRA and CDR2 YSYEKL. Trimming took off 6 bases at V and 7 bases at J, with 15 bases between the two ends. The CDR3 extends over 14 amino acids. The CDR3 loop reads CASRRVGDSEKLFF. In nucleotides, the CDR3 is TGCGCCAGCAGACGGGTGGGGGACTCTGAAAAACTGTTTTTT.

The rearrangement links TRBV7-9 to TRBJ1-5; D gene ambiguous. This CDR3 comprises 14 residues. CDR1 and CDR2 (germline): SEHNR, FQNEAQ (reference sequence). V was pared by 1 base and J by 4 bases, with 8 bases between. CDR3 protein: CASSLVSENQPQHF. The CDR3, as DNA: TGTGCCAGCAGCTTAGTTTCAGAGAATCAGCCCCAGCATTTT.

The V call is TRBV7-3, the J call TRBJ2-7, with 12 bases aligning to TRBD2. This CDR3 contains 14 residues. The germline V gene encodes CDR1 SGHTA and CDR2 FQGTGA. Trimming cost V 5 bases and J 5 bases; bases outside gene matches: 4. In DNA form, the CDR3 reads TGTGCCAGCAGCCCTAGCGGGGGGGCTAACGAGCAGTACTTC. This encodes CASSPSGGANEQYF.